These 3 T cell receptor beta chains originate from one sample sequenced in a study of brain T cells in children with intractable seizures. This sample's time point: blood from clinic visit 5 months post-surgery; TSC patient then seizure free. This table comes from immunoSEQ multiplex PCR, and its TCRdb copy is limited to in-frame clones, with some not included. The sample includes a few hundred thousand clones, about 93% seen only once; the top ten take roughly 6%. Here the sequenced sample was peripheral blood, taken about 5 months after surgery. The receptors come from a boy under three years old with tuberous sclerosis and intractable seizures.

The chain carries TRBV28 and TRBJ1-2; 10 bases map to TRBD1. This CDR3 has 19 amino acids. Trimming cost V 1 base and J 8 bases; bases outside gene matches: 19. Germline-derived CDR1 and CDR2 are MDHEN and SYDVKM. The DNA for the CDR3 is TGTGCCAGCAGTTTATTCATTTTGCGACAGGGGGCGCGGAAGATAGGCTACACCTTC. Protein: CASSLFILRQGARKIGYTF.

The gene calls are TRBV15 and TRBJ2-5; possible D gene TRBD1, 5 bases. The germline V gene encodes CDR1 LNHNV and CDR2 YYDKDF (reference sequence). Trimming shortened V by 0 bases and J by 4 bases, and 21 bases separated the two germline ends. The CDR3 is 18 residues long. CDR3 sequence reads: CATSREGSGLLVVETQYF. DNA for the CDR3: TGTGCCACCAGCAGAGAAGGGTCAGGGCTTCTGGTGGTAGAGACCCAGTACTTC.

The chain carries TRBV24-1 and TRBJ2-1, with D perhaps TRBD1 (5 bases). Germline V gene sequence: CDR1 KGHDR, CDR2 SFDVKD. The ends were cut back, 4 bases at V and 12 bases at J, with 15 bases in the middle. There are 13 residues in the CDR3. In nucleotides, the CDR3 is TGTGCCACCAGTGAAGTACAGGTTCTGAGGCAGTTCTTC. It encodes CATSEVQVLRQFF.